This T cell receptor (beta chain) stems from a study of Ad26.COV2.S vaccination and SARS-CoV-2 variants. General observations from the study: Reportedly, after vaccination the spike-specific CD8+ and CD4+ T cell responses displayed substantial breadth. Vaccine recipients showed a spike-specific TCR breadth that was higher than in placebo recipients.

Here immunoSEQ multiplex PCR was the method, and the copy in TCRdb shows in-frame clones only, minus some. The table has 300,000 to 400,000 clones, approximately 90% seen once. The germline CDR1 and CDR2 sequences are SNHLY and FYNNEI. The CDR3 length is 14 residues. Trimming shortened V by 3 bases and J by 6 bases, and 15 bases separated the two germline ends. A note on this clone: Its antigen remains unidentified.

This TCR derives from a human donor who had recovered from COVID-19. This material consisted of peripheral blood, taken after recovery from COVID-19. This sequence joins TRBV2 and TRBJ2-7; no clear D. The DNA for the CDR3 is TGTGCCAGCAGTGACAGGTTTGGGTGGTCCGAGCAGTACTTC. It specifies CASSDRFGWSEQYF. The full variable domain, completed using reference TRBV2 and TRBJ2-7, is EPEVTQTPSHQVTQMGQEVILRCVPISNHLYFYWYRQILGQKVEFLVSFYNNEISEKSEIFDDQFSVERPDGSNFTLKIRSTKLEDSAMYFCASSDRFGWSEQYFGPGTRLTVT.